The 15 T cell receptor beta chains listed next were all sequenced from one sample in a study of cytomegalovirus exposure and HLA in healthy donors (dated by TCRdb to 2015 to 2018). Library preparation employed the immunoSEQ multiplex PCR assay. The multiplex PCR relied on a mix of 60 forward primers for TCR Vbeta segments and 13 reverse primers for TCR Jbeta segments. Held by TCRdb, this immuneACCESS table contains in-frame sequences only and omits some clones. Under half of the omission traces to an unresolved V gene where checked; the cause of the rest is unknown. The sample table records over 75,000 clones; around 80% of these occur just once. Jointly, the top ten make up roughly 17% of the sample. The sample consisted of PBMCs. These receptors were taken from a man between 60 and 75 years old in good health and CMV-seropositive.

This clone was counted once. CDR3: CASSLAGGPLETQYF. CDR3 nucleotides: TGTGCCAGCAGCTTAGCGGGGGGCCCCTTGGAGACCCAGTACTTC. The chain has TRBV7-3 and TRBJ2-5; 8 bases fit TRBD2. The J segment lost 5 bases and the V segment lost 2 bases, leaving 7 bases of the junction unmatched. Germline assignment: CDR1 SGHTA and CDR2 FQGTGA. The CDR3 contains 15 residues.

J is TRBJ2-7 and V is TRBV27, with a tentative D call TRBD2 (7 bases). Trimming shortened V by 11 bases and J by 0 bases, and 20 bases separated the two germline ends. The CDR3 sequence is 15 residues long. CDR1 is MNHEY and CDR2 is SMNVEV in the germline V gene (reference sequence). This chain's CDR3 is CAAGAGALTSYEQYF. The CDR3 DNA sequence: TGTGCCGCAGGCGCGGGGGCCCTTACCTCCTACGAGCAGTACTTC.

In regard to this clone: One end of the junction is discordant with germline, which a read error may explain. The CDR3 sequence is CSSSLGQGLNTGELFF. CDR3 coding DNA: TGTTCCAGCAGCTTAGGGCAGGGCCTGAACACCGGGGAGCTGTTTTTT. The chain joins TRBV7-9 to TRBJ2-2; possible D gene TRBD1, 5 bases. Per germline, CDR1 SEHNR and CDR2 FQNEAQ (reference sequence). CDR3 size: 16 residues.

V usage is TRBV5-5 and J usage is TRBJ1-2; D remains unclear. Germline CDR1 is SGHKS and CDR2 is YYEKEE (reference sequence). Trimming took off 0 bases at V and 4 bases at J, with 13 bases between the two ends. The CDR3 has 15 amino acids. CDR3 in DNA: TGTGCCAGCAGCTTGGAACAGTCACGACCCTATGGCTACACCTTC. Protein sequence: CASSLEQSRPYGYTF.

The V gene is TRBV27, the J gene TRBJ1-3; D is undetermined. The CDR3 covers 14 residues. CDR1 is MNHEY and CDR2 is SMNVEV in the germline V gene (reference sequence). V lost 0 bases and J 6 bases, leaving 9 bases between the germline ends. The CDR3 DNA follows: TGTGCCAGCAGTTTATCTGCGGGAGTAAACACCATATATTTT. Amino acids: CASSLSAGVNTIYF.

Only one count was recorded for this clone. Germline is not matched at one junction end, which may reflect a read error. The chain is built from TRBV7-2 and TRBJ1-2, with 7 positions matching TRBD1. Per the germline V gene, CDR1 is SGHTA and CDR2 is FQGNSA. The CDR3 totals 15 residues. CDR3 nucleotide sequence: TGTGCCAGCAGCTTAGCCAAACCCGGGACAGCCGACTACCCCTTC. Protein: CASSLAKPGTADYPF.

This sequence joins TRBV5-8 and TRBJ2-3, with 10 bases fitting TRBD2. The CDR3 consists of 15 residues. The germline CDR1 and CDR2 sequences are SGHTS and YDEGEE. V trimming: 6 bases; J trimming: 4 bases; junction bases outside the gene matches: 8. CDR3 residues: CASKGLAGGPDTQYF. CDR3 nucleotide sequence: TGTGCCAGCAAAGGATTAGCGGGGGGCCCAGATACGCAGTATTTT.

The rearrangement uses TRBV7-3 and TRBJ2-5; TRBD2 matches 9 bases. The germline CDR1 and CDR2 sequences are SGHTA and FQGTGA. The CDR3 contains 17 residues. V gave up 5 bases and J gave up 5 bases; unmatched junction bases: 15. The CDR3 DNA follows: TGTGCCAGCAGCCCCTTTAGCGGGGGAGGTTCTTGGGAGACCCAGTACTTC. Its translation: CASSPFSGGGSWETQYF.

V gene TRBV5-4 combines with J gene TRBJ1-1; a weak D match, TRBD1 (5 bases). V shed 1 base and J shed 4 bases, with 8 bases lying between them. The CDR3 spans 13 residues. Per germline, CDR1 SGHNT and CDR2 YYREEE (reference sequence). This chain's CDR3 is CASSLSRGTEAFF. CDR3 DNA: TGTGCCAGCAGCTTGAGTAGGGGCACTGAAGCTTTCTTT.

The rearrangement uses TRBV11-2 and TRBJ2-7; no reliable D call. Trimming took 5 bases from V and 0 from J, leaving 14 bases between them. The CDR3 spans 15 residues. Germline CDR1 is SGHAT and CDR2 is FQNNGV. The CDR3 protein is CASSINLYSSYEQYF. CDR3 coding DNA: TGTGCCAGCAGCATAAATTTGTATAGCTCCTACGAGCAGTACTTC.

This clone was seen more than once but under ten times. The V call is TRBV28, the J call TRBJ1-2; a weak D match, TRBD1 (6 bases). CDR1 is MDHEN and CDR2 is SYDVKM in the germline V gene. Deletions cut 2 bases from V and 8 bases from J, with 15 bases between. The CDR3 is 14 amino acids. The chain's CDR3 is CASSLQGPGGGYTF. In DNA, the CDR3 is TGTGCCAGCAGTTTACAGGGGCCGGGGGGAGGCTACACCTTC.

This chain links TRBV7-9 with TRBJ2-1; 7 nucleotides match TRBD1. This CDR3 contains 14 residues. The germline V gene encodes CDR1 SEHNR and CDR2 FQNEAQ (reference sequence). The junction had 8 bases not matched to a gene; V was cut back by 6 bases and J by 6 bases. The CDR3 sequence is CASRPTGVGNEQFF. The CDR3 DNA follows: TGTGCCAGCAGGCCTACAGGGGTGGGCAATGAGCAGTTCTTC.

The rearrangement uses TRBV6-5 and TRBJ2-1; 10 bases match TRBD2. V dropped 1 base and J dropped 6; count of bases not matched to a gene: 6. The CDR3 loop spans 16 amino acids. CDR1 is MNHEY and CDR2 is SVGAGI in the germline V gene. The CDR3 DNA is TGTGCCAGCAGTTACTTATCTAGCGGGGGTGCCAATGAGCAGTTCTTC. Translating it yields CASSYLSSGGANEQFF.

V gene TRBV5-4 combines with J gene TRBJ1-2, with a weak D call TRBD1 (5 bases). The V and J ends lost 0 bases and 6 bases respectively, with 9 bases between them. The CDR3 loop spans 13 amino acids. In germline, CDR1 is SGHNT, CDR2 YYREEE (reference sequence). CDR3 DNA: TGTGCCAGCAGCTTGGTTCCGGGGGATGGCTACACCTTC. Protein: CASSLVPGDGYTF.

V and J are TRBV6-1 and TRBJ2-7; tentative D call: TRBD1 (6 bases). This CDR3 has 15 residues. The V gene lost 5 bases and the J gene lost 2 bases, with 16 bases spanning the gap. Per germline, CDR1 MNHNS and CDR2 SASEGT. In DNA, the CDR3 is TGTGCCAGCAGTTTGACTCAGGGGCCGCCCTACGAGCAGTACTTC. Its translation is CASSLTQGPPYEQYF.